This T cell receptor (beta chain) came from a study of neurological immune-mediated disorders. Study results and limitations: The phylogenetic placement of 18 of 34 multiple sclerosis patients' repertoires in one related-CDR3 cluster constitutes a possible signature.

The CDR3 covers 17 residues. V lost 5 bases to trimming and J lost 0 bases; unmatched junction nucleotides: 5. Germline CDR1 and CDR2: SGHTA and FQGNSA. TCRdb re-derived calls from the 5' RACE reads in MiXCR, one entry per CDR3 protein. The sample lists some 65,000 distinct CDR3 sequences; over 4% were seen once. This clonotype was seen at least ten times. Its specificity is unknown. Unsorted libraries were derived from 2 million PBMCs stored at -80 C. The chain joins TRBV7-2 to TRBJ2-7; TRBD2 aligns across 15 bases. The TCR was taken from a man aged 50-60 years with multiple sclerosis. Specimen: PBMCs. The CDR3 here is CASSKGLAGGPSYEQYF. The CDR3 DNA follows: TGTGCCAGCAGCAAGGGACTAGCGGGGGGACCCTCCTACGAGCAGTACTTC.